A single TCR beta chain is shown here with its context. Seattle patients were enrolled during active infection and followed longitudinally. The entry originates in a study of blood T cell repertoires in COVID-19. As handled by the study authors: Reference gene primer amplification in the assay estimated nucleated cell counts. Data came from immunoSEQ multiplex PCR; TCRdb stores just in-frame clones and leaves some out. V and J calls and clone size are those listed in that table; D and trimming were worked out from the DNA. The table lists 410,000 or so clones, 75% to 90% of them singletons. J was trimmed by 4 bases and V by 4 bases; bases with no gene match: 6. Germline V gene sequence: CDR1 SGHKS, CDR2 YYEKEE (reference sequence). There are 14 residues in the CDR3.

This receptor was obtained from a woman in her 40s with COVID-19, enrolled during active disease. The chain couples TRBV5-5 to TRBJ1-2; 8 bases are a match to TRBD1. Sequenced: peripheral blood. CDR3: CASSPGQASYGYTF. The CDR3 DNA reads as TGTGCCAGCAGCCCGGGACAGGCCTCCTATGGCTACACCTTC.